Included here is one TCR beta chain sequence, with context. The target antigen is unknown. 60 Vbeta and 13 Jbeta primers were used in PCR. Measured with immunoSEQ multiplex PCR; TCRdb has only the in-frame clones, and not every one. The sample has 100,000 to 150,000 clones. The entry originates in a study of cytomegalovirus exposure and HLA in healthy donors. Study findings and constraints: Presence/absence analyses supposed approximately even sequencing depth among donors.

Trimming shortened V by 2 bases and J by 3 bases, and 10 bases separated the two germline ends. The CDR3 is 13 residues long. Germline V gene data show CDR1 as GTSNPN and CDR2 as SVGIG (reference sequence). This clonotype was obtained from a man between 18 and 35 years old in good health and CMV-seronegative. The chain is built from TRBV30 and TRBJ1-1; D not resolved. The specimen sequenced was PBMCs. DNA for the CDR3: TGTGCCTGGAGTCGGGTTATGGACACTGAAGCTTTCTTT. Translating gives CAWSRVMDTEAFF.